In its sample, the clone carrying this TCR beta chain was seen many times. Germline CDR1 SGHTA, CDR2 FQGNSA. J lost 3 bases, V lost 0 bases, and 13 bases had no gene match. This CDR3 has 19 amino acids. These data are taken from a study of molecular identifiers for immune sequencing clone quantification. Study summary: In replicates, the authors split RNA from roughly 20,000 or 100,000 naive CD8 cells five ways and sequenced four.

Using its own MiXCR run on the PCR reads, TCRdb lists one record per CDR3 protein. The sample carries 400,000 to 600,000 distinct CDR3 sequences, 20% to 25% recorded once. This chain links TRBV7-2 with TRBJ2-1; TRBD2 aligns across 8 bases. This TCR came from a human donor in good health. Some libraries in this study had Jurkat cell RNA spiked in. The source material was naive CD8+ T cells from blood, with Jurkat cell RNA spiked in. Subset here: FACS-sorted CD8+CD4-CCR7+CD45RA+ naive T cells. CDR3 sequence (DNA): TGTGCCAGCAGCTTAGCTGAGGTATTCCGGGAGGGCCTCTACAATGAGCAGTTCTTC. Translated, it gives CASSLAEVFREGLYNEQFF.